This T cell receptor beta chain was recovered during a study of T cells in Graves' hyperthyroidism and ophthalmopathy. Template material for amplifying TCR beta CDR3 regions consisted of RNA transcripts. Researchers ran a first-round RT-PCR on the TCR CDR3 using the HTBI primer set. Using its own MiXCR run on the multiplex PCR reads, TCRdb lists one record per CDR3 protein. The sample has approximately 690,000 distinct CDR3 sequences, more than 14% seen once. The CDR3 contains 15 residues. Germline CDR1 reads SGHAT; CDR2 reads FQDESV (reference sequence). Trimming took 1 base from V and 0 from J, leaving 10 bases between them. The sample holds many counts of this clonotype.

The specimen was blood. The sequence derives from a woman in her forties or fifties with Graves' ophthalmopathy. The gene calls are TRBV11-1 and TRBJ2-7, with D unresolved. The CDR3 nucleotides are TGTGCCAGCAGCTTAGGAGGAATCGGCTCCTACGAGCAGTACTTC. Protein product: CASSLGGIGSYEQYF.